A single sample gave rise to the 23 T cell receptor beta chains below, sequenced in a study of beta chain features in type 1 diabetes. Expressed TCRB transcripts were sequenced because the entire RNA isolate underwent reverse transcription. The method was immunoSEQ multiplex PCR; TCRdb's version includes in-frame clones alone and lacks a portion of them. The table lists around 400,000 clones, 10% to 15% of them singletons. Material: naive CD4+ T cells from blood. Receptors originate from a man younger than 35 in good health.

The V call is TRBV7-9, the J call TRBJ2-7; no definite D call. This CDR3 has 13 residues. The germline CDR1 and CDR2 sequences are SEHNR and FQNEAQ (reference sequence). V shed 1 base and J shed 4 bases, with 8 bases lying between them. This chain's CDR3 is CASSLGEWYEQYF. Here the CDR3 DNA reads TGTGCCAGCAGCTTAGGCGAATGGTACGAGCAGTACTTC.

This chain connects TRBV6-5 to TRBJ1-5; D might be TRBD1 (6 bases). This CDR3 is built from 14 residues. Deletions cut 6 bases from V and 12 bases from J, with 21 bases between. The V gene's germline CDR1 is MNHEY and CDR2 SVGAGI. The CDR3 region has the DNA TGTGCCAGCAGACCCGGGACATCAGTTAGGGACCAGCATTTT. Translating it yields CASRPGTSVRDQHF.

This clone was found a few times. The chain links TRBV28 to TRBJ1-4; 8 bases are shared with TRBD1. The V gene end was trimmed by 5 bases and the J gene end by 8 bases; junction bases not matched to a gene: 10. Germline loops: CDR1 MDHEN, CDR2 SYDVKM. The CDR3 extends over 15 amino acids. The DNA of the CDR3 is TGTGCCAGCAGTAGCCAAGGACAGGGCCAAGAAAAACTGTTTTTT. It yields the protein CASSSQGQGQEKLFF. The full variable domain, its missing parts supplied by reference TRBV28 and TRBJ1-4, is DVKVTQSSRYLVKRTGEKVFLECVQDMDHENMFWYRQDPGLGLRLIYFSYDVKMKEKGDIPEGYSVSREKKERFSLILESASTNQTSMYLCASSSQGQGQEKLFFGSGTQLSVL.

This clone showed up just a few times. CDR3 sequence (DNA): TGTGCCAGCAGCAATAGCGGGGGTCCCTACAATGAGCAGTTCTTC. Translating it yields CASSNSGGPYNEQFF. The chain joins TRBV5-4 to TRBJ2-1; 9 bases agree with TRBD2. The CDR3 loop spans 15 amino acids. CDR1 and CDR2 (germline): SGHNT, YYREEE (reference sequence). V was pared by 4 bases and J by 2 bases, with 4 bases of the junction left unmatched.

The sample holds a few counts of this clone. The chain is built from TRBV18 and TRBJ1-2, with D hard to call. V was pared by 4 bases and J by 2 bases, with 8 bases between. The germline CDR1 and CDR2 sequences are KGHSH and LQKENI. CDR3 size: 13 residues. CDR3 loop: CASSREMNYGYTF. The CDR3 region has the DNA TGTGCCAGCTCACGAGAGATGAACTATGGCTACACCTTC.

The chain recombines TRBV28 with TRBJ2-7; D perhaps matches TRBD1 (6 bases). CDR3 size: 15 residues. The germline gives CDR1 MDHEN, CDR2 SYDVKM. V was shortened by 6 bases and J by 1 base, with 16 bases between the two germline ends. The CDR3 loop is CASSQLDRRSYEQYF. The CDR3, as DNA: TGTGCCAGCAGCCAACTTGACAGGAGGTCCTACGAGCAGTACTTC.

In this sample, this clone turned up a few times. The rearrangement links TRBV9 to TRBJ2-1; TRBD1 matches 8 bases. Germline assignment: CDR1 SGDLS and CDR2 YYNGEE. The length of the CDR3 is 16 residues. Unmatched junction bases numbered 5, after V lost 0 bases and J lost 3 bases. As DNA, the CDR3 is TGTGCCAGCAGCGTAGAGGACAGGGCGGGCTACAATGAGCAGTTCTTC. This encodes CASSVEDRAGYNEQFF. The full variable domain, completed using reference TRBV9 and TRBJ2-1, is DSGVTQTPKHLITATGQRVTLRCSPRSGDLSVYWYQQSLDQGLQFLIQYYNGEERAKGNILERFSAQQFPDLHSELNLSSLELGDSALYFCASSVEDRAGYNEQFFGPGTRLTVL.

The chain combines TRBV11-2 with TRBJ1-2; tentative D call: TRBD1 (6 bases). This CDR3 is built from 17 residues. From germline, CDR1 is SGHAT and CDR2 FQNNGV. V gave up 2 bases and J gave up 1 base, with 17 bases separating them. The chain's CDR3 is CASSLPRGTYNNYGYTF. The CDR3 DNA is TGTGCCAGCAGCTTACCCAGGGGCACTTACAATAACTATGGCTACACCTTC. Complete variable domain (other parts from reference TRBV11-2 and TRBJ1-2): EAGVAQSPRYKIIEKRQSVAFWCNPISGHATLYWYQQILGQGPKLLIQFQNNGVVDDSQLPKDRFSAERLKGVDSTLKIQPAKLEDSAVYLCASSLPRGTYNNYGYTFGSGTRLTVV.

Concerning this clone itself: Other nucleotide sequences in the sample specify the same CDR3. This chain links TRBV30 with TRBJ1-5; possible D gene TRBD1, 6 bases. The V end was cut by 3 bases, the J end by 7 bases, with 16 bases between. From germline, CDR1 is GTSNPN and CDR2 SVGIG (reference sequence). CDR3 size: 14 residues. CDR3 protein: CAWSLRGGAQPQHF. CDR3 nucleotides: TGTGCCTGGAGCCTACGAGGGGGTGCACAGCCCCAGCATTTT.

The table lists this clone with a few counts. The rearrangement links TRBV14 to TRBJ1-2; TRBD1 matches at 7 bases. Germline CDR1 SGHDN, CDR2 FVKESK. This CDR3 has 14 amino acids. J gave up 6 bases and V 6 bases, and 10 bases lay outside the gene matches. The CDR3 reads CASRLTGVNHGYTF. CDR3 nucleotides: TGTGCCAGCAGACTAACAGGGGTTAATCATGGCTACACCTTC.

This rearrangement joins TRBV9 to TRBJ2-6; TRBD1 aligns across 8 bases. The germline CDR1 and CDR2 sequences are SGDLS and YYNGEE. CDR3 size: 17 residues. After removal of 4 bases from V and 1 base from J, the junction contained 7 bases not matched to a gene. Here the CDR3 DNA reads TGTGCCAGCAGCTCCACCGGGACAGGATCTGGGGCCAACGTCCTGACTTTC. Protein product: CASSSTGTGSGANVLTF.

This clone has only one observation. This chain joins TRBV27 and TRBJ1-1, with D possibly matching TRBD1 (5 bases). V was pared by 5 bases and J by 2 bases, with 12 bases between. CDR1 and CDR2 (germline): MNHEY, SMNVEV (reference sequence). The CDR3 contains 14 residues. The chain's CDR3 is CASSRGGFNTEAFF. The DNA of the CDR3 is TGTGCCAGCAGTAGGGGAGGGTTCAACACTGAAGCTTTCTTT.

The chain combines TRBV7-6 with TRBJ2-3; D remains ambiguous. CDR1 is SGHVS and CDR2 is FNYEAQ in the germline V gene. The ends were cut back, 5 bases at V and 12 bases at J, with 21 bases in the middle. The CDR3 has 14 amino acids. The CDR3 bases are TGTGCCAGCAGCCTGGCCGAGACAACCCCTTTTCAGTATTTT. Protein product: CASSLAETTPFQYF.

This chain joins TRBV11-2 and TRBJ1-2, with a weak D call TRBD1 (5 bases). The CDR3 totals 13 residues. The germline V gene has CDR1 SGHAT and CDR2 FQNNGV. Trimming stripped 5 bases from V and 8 bases from J, with 15 bases between. The CDR3 loop is CASSPDRIGGYTF. The CDR3 bases are TGTGCCAGCAGCCCCGACAGAATAGGAGGCTACACCTTC.

In this sample, this clone turned up a few times. The chain couples TRBV7-3 to TRBJ2-7, with 7 bases aligning to TRBD2. The CDR3 has 13 amino acids. V lost 5 bases, J lost 7 bases, and 8 bases stayed unmatched. Germline loops: CDR1 SGHTA, CDR2 FQGTGA. This chain's CDR3 is CASSTQRGAEQYF. CDR3 nucleotides: TGTGCCAGCAGCACCCAGCGGGGTGCAGAGCAGTACTTC.

Concerning this clone itself: Mismatch with germline at one junction end may stem from a read error. This chain uses TRBV6-6 with TRBJ1-1; no reliable D call. This CDR3 has 14 residues. In germline, CDR1 is MNHNY, CDR2 SVGAGI (reference sequence). The CDR3 DNA follows: TGTGCCATCAGTGAGAATAACGCGAACACTGAAGCTTTCTTT. Residues: CAISENNANTEAFF.

Concerning this clone itself: One end of the junction does not line up with germline, which may come from a read error. The chain has TRBV5-4 and TRBJ2-7; D might be TRBD1 (5 bases). Germline assignment: CDR1 SGHNT and CDR2 YYREEE (reference sequence). The CDR3 is 16 residues long. In nucleotides, the CDR3 is TGCGCCAGCAGCCAAGATCGACAGACACTGATCTACGAGCAGTACTTC. It yields the protein CASSQDRQTLIYEQYF.

This clone appeared a few times. At the DNA level, this CDR3 is encoded by other sequences in the same sample as well. This sequence joins TRBV13 and TRBJ1-3; 9 positions agree with TRBD1. The CDR3 totals 15 residues. The V gene end was trimmed by 3 bases and the J gene end by 4 bases; junction bases not matched to a gene: 4. Germline assignment: CDR1 PRHDT and CDR2 FYEKMQ (reference sequence). This CDR3 reads CASSLTGGTGNTIYF. The CDR3, as DNA: TGTGCCAGCAGCTTGACAGGGGGTACAGGAAACACCATATATTTT.

This clone came up a few times. The gene calls are TRBV28 and TRBJ2-6; the D gene is possibly TRBD1 (6 bases). Germline V gene sequence: CDR1 MDHEN, CDR2 SYDVKM. The germline V and J ends were trimmed by 4 bases and 2 bases, with 9 bases remaining between them. The CDR3 spans 15 residues. CDR3 DNA: TGTGCCAGCAGTTCGTACAGGGCTGGGGCCAACGTCCTGACTTTC. This translates into CASSSYRAGANVLTF.

This clone has only a few counts. The chain uses TRBV7-3 and TRBJ1-6, with unresolved D. CDR3 length equals 15 residues. CDR1 and CDR2 from the germline V gene are SGHTA and FQGTGA. Trimming took 5 bases from V and 7 from J, leaving 15 bases between them. The CDR3 DNA follows: TGTGCCAGCAGCCCCGGGGAGCTACGGAATTCACCCCTCCACTTT. Amino acids: CASSPGELRNSPLHF.

This clone was seen a handful of times. The chain joins TRBV7-2 to TRBJ2-1, with 13 nucleotides matching TRBD2. Germline CDR1 and CDR2: SGHTA and FQGNSA. The CDR3 is made up of 15 amino acids. After removal of 4 bases from V and 9 bases from J, the junction contained 6 bases not matched to a gene. DNA of the CDR3: TGTGCCAGCAGCTATAGACTAGCGGGAGGAGCTGAGCAGTTCTTC. Residues: CASSYRLAGGAEQFF.

This clone was detected a few times. The chain uses TRBV5-5 and TRBJ2-5; the D is unclear. Per the germline V gene, CDR1 is SGHKS and CDR2 is YYEKEE (reference sequence). Trimming cost V 0 bases and J 5 bases, with 8 bases left between them. The CDR3 consists of 13 residues. DNA of the CDR3: TGTGCCAGCAGCTTGGCTAGGTCGGAGACCCAGTACTTC. Translating gives CASSLARSETQYF.

This clone was seen only a few times. J is TRBJ2-2 and V is TRBV10-3, with D unresolved. Germline V CDR1 and CDR2: ENHRY, SYGVKD. The CDR3 sequence is 12 residues long. Trimming removed 6 bases at V and 1 base at J, with 3 bases between. CDR3 protein: CAISKNTGELFF. In DNA, the CDR3 is TGTGCCATCAGCAAGAACACCGGGGAGCTGTTTTTT.